The sequence of this T cell receptor beta chain was determined in a study of T cells in Graves' hyperthyroidism and ophthalmopathy. This clonotype was recorded a few times. Its specificity is not known. Diagnostic decisions used clinical symptoms, serum thyroxine and TRAb, thyroid ultrasound and orbital computed tomography. It was at first hyperthyroidism diagnosis, before any ophthalmopathy symptoms, that the blood sample was taken. TCR beta CDR3 region amplification was performed from RNA transcripts. RT-PCR in the first round (using the HTBI primer set) targeted the TCR CDR3. Each CDR3 protein gets one entry after TCRdb re-called the multiplex PCR reads with MiXCR. The sample consists of about 160,000 distinct CDR3 sequences, 9.4% of them appearing once. The study, taken as a whole, reports: The model forecast ophthalmopathy, anticipating it by a median roughly 6.5 months before onset.

Germline lookup yields CDR1 LGHDT and CDR2 YNNKEL (reference sequence). CDR3 size: 18 residues. The V gene end was trimmed by 2 bases and the J gene end by 1 base; junction bases not matched to a gene: 14. Specimen: blood. The clonotype was recovered from a woman between 18 and 29 years old with Graves' hyperthyroidism that later progressed to Graves' ophthalmopathy. The J gene is TRBJ2-7, the V gene TRBV3-1; 7 nucleotides match TRBD1. CDR3 nucleotide sequence: TGTGCCAGCAGCCAATCCCGGGTGGGTCCAGGGGGATCCTACGAGCAGTACTTC. Protein sequence: CASSQSRVGPGGSYEQYF.